This TCR beta chain came from a study of identical twins. All of the donors were Caucasians in good health. Trimming took 6 bases from V and 9 from J, leaving 11 bases between them. Germline V gives CDR1 DFQATT, CDR2 SNEGSKA (reference sequence). The CDR3 has 10 amino acids. Regarding the study as a whole: Invariant cells of the MAIT and iNKT types might have partly distorted the zero-insertion analyses.

This clonotype was picked up a small number of times. The antigen is unknown. With template switching, a universal primer site was added, and the cDNA carried unique molecular identifiers. TCRdb itself ran the 5' RACE reads through MiXCR, one entry per CDR3 protein. The sample lists 500,000 to 700,000 distinct CDR3 sequences; about 7.1% were seen once. These data also featured in a second study, about yellow fever vaccine responses in identical twins. That investigation notes: A vaccine T cell response that seemed partly convergent and partly personalized was reported in twins.

The sequence was collected from a woman aged 18-35 years in good health. The sequenced sample was PBMCs. The chain joins TRBV20-1 to TRBJ1-2; no definite D call. CDR3 in DNA: TGCAGTGCGAGGGAGATCAGCTACACCTTC. Amino acid sequence: CSAREISYTF.